The 23 T cell receptor beta chains below come from one sample, sequenced in a study of Ad26.COV2.S vaccination and SARS-CoV-2 variants. Generated by immunoSEQ multiplex PCR, the TCRdb table keeps only in-frame clones and is missing some. The table shows 410,000 or so clones, with about 93% occurring only once. The treatment is: about 20 received Ad26.COV2.S at low or high dose, single or two shots; 5 received placebo; per-sample allocation not given. Day 63 following the first vaccine or placebo injection was when the samples were taken. Here the sequenced sample was peripheral blood, taken in a trial of Ad26.COV2.S vaccine versus placebo. The source of these receptors is a person aged 18-60 years who received the Ad26.COV2.S COVID-19 vaccine or a placebo.

The CDR3, as DNA: TGTGCCAGCAGTTTCCGGGACAGGCTCTACGAGCAGTACTTC. Its translation: CASSFRDRLYEQYF. The chain has TRBV27 and TRBJ2-7; 8 positions match TRBD1. The germline V gene has CDR1 MNHEY and CDR2 SMNVEV (reference sequence). The CDR3 extends over 14 amino acids. V shed 3 bases and J 3 bases; nucleotides not matched to a gene: 4.

V is TRBV29-1 and J is TRBJ2-7; D uncertain. V lost 5 bases to trimming and J lost 3 bases, with 14 bases between them. The CDR3 runs 13 residues. Germline lookup yields CDR1 SQVTM and CDR2 ANQGSEA. The CDR3 DNA is TGCAGCGTTTGGATCACTAAAAACTACGAGCAGTACTTC. It codes for CSVWITKNYEQYF.

The rearrangement links TRBV7-9 to TRBJ2-1, with 7 bases lining up with TRBD2. Germline values: CDR1 SEHNR, CDR2 FQNEAQ (reference sequence). This CDR3 comprises 15 residues. V lost 7 bases, J lost 6 bases, and 12 bases stayed unmatched. The CDR3 sequence: CASTKGWEGPNEQFF. The CDR3 DNA reads TGTGCCAGCACCAAAGGGTGGGAGGGCCCCAATGAGCAGTTCTTC. The whole variable domain, remainder taken from reference TRBV7-9 and TRBJ2-1, is DTGVSQNPRHKITKRGQNVTFRCDPISEHNRLYWYRQTLGQGPEFLTYFQNEAQLEKSRLLSDRFSAERPKGSFSTLEIQRTEQGDSAMYLCASTKGWEGPNEQFFGPGTRLTVL.

This clone is medium-sized. The rearrangement joins TRBV16 to TRBJ2-7; no definite D call. The germline V gene has CDR1 KGHSY and CDR2 FQNENV. The CDR3 contains 13 residues. V lost 2 bases and J lost 2, with 7 bases in between. CDR3 nucleotides: TGTGCCAGCAGCCAAATACGGGCCTACGAGCAGTACTTC. Residues: CASSQIRAYEQYF.

The rearrangement joins TRBV28 to TRBJ2-3; 7 nucleotides match TRBD2. The CDR3 loop spans 14 amino acids. V shed 7 bases, J shed 5 bases, and the junction held 9 bases outside the gene matches. The germline CDR1 and CDR2 sequences are MDHEN and SYDVKM. In DNA form, the CDR3 reads TGTGCCAGCATACGGGCGGGAGATGGAGATACGCAGTATTTT. Translation: CASIRAGDGDTQYF.

This clone has a single count. The chain links TRBV6-7 to TRBJ1-5; the D is unclear. TRBV6-7 is annotated as an ORF whose role is uncertain. The CDR3 contains 15 residues. The V gene lost 6 bases and the J gene lost 0 bases, with 12 bases spanning the gap. The CDR3 loop is CASSPEKYSNQPQHF. The CDR3, as DNA: TGTGCCAGCAGCCCGGAAAAATATAGCAATCAGCCCCAGCATTTT.

The count of this clone is one. The gene calls are TRBV15 and TRBJ2-7, with 8 bases aligning to TRBD1. J gave up 4 bases and V 3 bases, and 11 bases lay outside the gene matches. CDR3 length: 16 amino acids. Germline lookup yields CDR1 LNHNV and CDR2 YYDKDF (reference sequence). The CDR3 reads CATSSRLGGQVYEQYF. The CDR3 nucleotides read TGTGCCACCAGCAGTCGGTTGGGGGGACAGGTATACGAGCAGTACTTC.

The chain combines TRBV7-6 with TRBJ1-5; D ambiguous. The CDR3 sequence is 15 residues long. V was clipped by 1 base and J by 5 bases, with 12 bases between them. Germline lookup yields CDR1 SGHVS and CDR2 FNYEAQ. In DNA, the CDR3 is TGTGCCAGCAGCTTAGAAGCAGGCCCTCATCAGCCCCAGCATTTT. It yields the protein CASSLEAGPHQPQHF.

In the case of this clone: In the same sample, other DNA sequences code for this CDR3. The chain combines TRBV3-1 (or the pseudogene TRBV3-2) with TRBJ1-1; perhaps TRBD1 as D (6 bases). The V gene lost 4 bases and the J gene lost 0 bases, with 9 bases spanning the gap. The germline V gene has CDR1 LGHDT and CDR2 YNNKEL (reference sequence). The CDR3 extends over 14 amino acids. The CDR3 DNA reads as TGTGCCAGCAGCCCGACAGGAGTGAACACTGAAGCTTTCTTT. Translated, it gives CASSPTGVNTEAFF.

The chain has TRBV7-2 and TRBJ2-1; the match to TRBD2 covers 10 bases. Losses at the gene ends were 4 bases for V and 6 bases for J; bases not matched to a gene: 9. Germline V gives CDR1 SGHTA, CDR2 FQGNSA. CDR3 length: 16 residues. The CDR3 bases are TGTGCCAGCAGCTCACAAGCGGGAGGGCCACCCAATGAGCAGTTCTTC. The encoded protein is CASSSQAGGPPNEQFF.

The rearrangement joins TRBV30 to TRBJ2-7; D is perhaps TRBD2 (5 bases). CDR1 is GTSNPN, CDR2 SVGIG, per germline (reference sequence). This CDR3 is built from 14 residues. Trimming left V 0 bases short and J 3 bases short, with 12 bases between. For the CDR3, the DNA is TGTGCCTGGAGTGTACTAGGACTTTTCTACGAGCAGTACTTC. Its protein product is CAWSVLGLFYEQYF.

The chain joins TRBV5-1 to TRBJ2-5; 11 nucleotides align to TRBD1. The CDR3 sequence is 16 residues long. The germline gives CDR1 SGHRS, CDR2 YFSETQ. V was clipped by 4 bases and J by 3 bases; unmatched bases: 8. This CDR3 is CASSLGQGAWEETQYF. The CDR3 region has the DNA TGCGCCAGCAGCCTAGGACAGGGGGCGTGGGAAGAGACCCAGTACTTC.

The V call is TRBV29-1, the J call TRBJ1-5; D is ambiguous. V was cut by 4 bases and J by 0 bases, with 10 bases left in between. The CDR3 loop spans 14 amino acids. In germline, CDR1 is SQVTM, CDR2 ANQGSEA. CDR3 sequence: CSVAPGNSNQPQHF. The CDR3 DNA reads TGCAGCGTTGCCCCTGGGAATAGCAATCAGCCCCAGCATTTT.

V and J are TRBV4-1 and TRBJ1-4, with unresolved D. Germline CDR1 reads MGHRA; CDR2 reads YSYEKL. The V and J ends lost 7 bases and 4 bases respectively, with 10 bases between them. This CDR3 has 13 amino acids. In DNA form, the CDR3 reads TGCGCCAGCACAGCGTTATTTAATGAAAAACTGTTTTTT. Amino acid sequence: CASTALFNEKLFF.

This clone was counted at least ten times. Other DNA sequences in this specimen translate into the identical CDR3. This CDR3 is CASSGGGQETQYF. The CDR3 DNA reads as TGTGCCAGCAGCGGCGGGGGCCAAGAGACCCAGTACTTC. V is TRBV9 and J is TRBJ2-5, with 7 bases matching TRBD2. V lost 3 bases, J lost 1 base, and 0 bases stayed unmatched. Germline V gene lookup returns CDR1 SGDLS and CDR2 YYNGEE. CDR3 length: 13 residues.

The rearrangement uses TRBV14 and TRBJ2-1, with 8 bases that match TRBD2. The CDR3 is 17 amino acids. Germline-derived CDR1 and CDR2 are SGHDN and FVKESK. The J segment lost 4 bases and the V segment lost 6 bases, leaving 14 bases of the junction unmatched. The CDR3 loop reads CASRKHVAGPYYNEQFF. The CDR3 bases are TGTGCCAGCAGAAAACACGTAGCGGGACCGTATTACAATGAGCAGTTCTTC.

This clone was detected once. This chain connects TRBV5-1 to TRBJ1-1; D remains unclear. Germline-derived CDR1 and CDR2 are SGHRS and YFSETQ. The CDR3 loop spans 14 amino acids. Trimming took 5 bases from V and 1 from J, leaving 12 bases between them. The CDR3 DNA follows: TGCGCCAGCAGGGAAATGACGGAGAACACTGAAGCTTTCTTT. It is translated as CASREMTENTEAFF.

The genes are TRBV9 and TRBJ2-1; 10 nucleotides match TRBD2. Unmatched junction bases numbered 12, after V lost 1 base and J lost 8 bases. Germline CDR1 is SGDLS and CDR2 is YYNGEE. There are 17 residues in the CDR3. DNA of the CDR3: TGTGCCAGCAGCGTAAGGAGGGGACTAGCGAGTCGCGATGAGCAGTTCTTC. It encodes CASSVRRGLASRDEQFF.

The chain recombines TRBV7-6 with TRBJ1-2; D remains unclear. In germline, CDR1 is SGHVS, CDR2 FNYEAQ. The CDR3 runs to 12 residues. Trimming left V 1 base short and J 8 bases short, with 8 bases between. This CDR3 is CASSLGGLGYTF. DNA for the CDR3: TGTGCCAGCAGCTTAGGGGGATTGGGCTACACCTTC. Together with reference TRBV7-6 and TRBJ1-2, the CDR3 gives the full variable domain: GAGVSQSPRYKVTKRGQDVALRCDPISGHVSLYWYRQALGQGPEFLTYFNYEAQQDKSGLPNDRFSAERPEGSISTLTIQRTEQRDSAMYRCASSLGGLGYTFGSGTRLTVV.

The chain carries TRBV10-3 and TRBJ1-2; perhaps TRBD1 as D (5 bases). This CDR3 has 11 residues. V was cut by 10 bases and J by 8 bases, with 14 bases left in between. Germline-derived CDR1 and CDR2 are ENHRY and SYGVKD. CDR3 region: CATHQTEGYTF. The DNA for the CDR3 is TGTGCCACCCACCAGACAGAGGGCTACACCTTC.

The chain recombines TRBV7-9 with TRBJ2-7, with 8 bases fitting TRBD1. The length of the CDR3 is 16 residues. V was clipped by 1 base and J by 0 bases; unmatched bases: 5. CDR1 SEHNR and CDR2 FQNEAQ come from the germline V gene (reference sequence). CDR3 sequence reads: CASSLGVGQASYEQYF. The DNA for the CDR3 is TGTGCCAGCAGCTTAGGGGTGGGACAGGCCTCCTACGAGCAGTACTTC.

The V gene is TRBV2, the J gene TRBJ2-1, with TRBD2 matching over 11 bases. The V gene end was trimmed by 6 bases and the J gene end by 2 bases; junction bases not matched to a gene: 6. Looked up from germline, CDR1 is SNHLY and CDR2 is FYNNEI. The CDR3 runs to 16 residues. CDR3 in amino acids: CASSDGLAGPYNEQFF. The CDR3 bases are TGTGCCAGCAGCGACGGACTAGCGGGTCCCTACAATGAGCAGTTCTTC.

The chain combines TRBV11-3 with TRBJ1-5; no clear D gene. The CDR3 length is 15 residues. The germline V gene encodes CDR1 SGHNT and CDR2 YENEEA. Trimming removed 4 bases at V and 7 bases at J, with 17 bases between. The CDR3 reads CASSSLDRGLQPQHF. CDR3 coding DNA: TGTGCCAGCAGCTCGCTGGATCGGGGATTACAGCCCCAGCATTTT.